The 10 T cell receptor beta chains listed next were all sequenced from one sample in a study of OX40 agonist ivuxolimab in advanced cancers. Using immunoSEQ multiplex PCR, the repertoire was profiled, and TCRdb retains in-frame clones only, with some absent. This table holds around 97,000 clones, 70% to 85% found once. This material consisted of CD4+ or CD8+ T cells sorted from blood, taken in a trial of the OX40 agonist ivuxolimab. The source of these receptors is an adult with an advanced solid tumor such as melanoma, head and neck, liver or kidney cancer.

The J gene is TRBJ2-2, the V gene TRBV5-1; no firm D call. Between the trimmed V and J ends, which lost 4 bases and 2 bases, there was a span of 12 bases. CDR3 length equals 15 residues. Germline V gives CDR1 SGHRS, CDR2 YFSETQ. CDR3 region: CASSHAGPNTGELFF. In DNA form, the CDR3 reads TGCGCCAGCAGCCACGCCGGGCCCAACACCGGGGAGCTGTTTTTT.

The V call is TRBV11-2, the J call TRBJ2-1, with 7 bases aligning to TRBD2. Germline V gene lookup returns CDR1 SGHAT and CDR2 FQNNGV. The trim removed 2 bases at V and 7 bases at J, leaving 14 bases unmatched. The CDR3 is made up of 17 amino acids. CDR3 residues: CASSLYPLAVLSNEQFF. CDR3 coding DNA: TGTGCCAGCAGCTTATACCCCCTAGCGGTGCTTTCGAATGAGCAGTTCTTC. The variable domain in full, completed from reference TRBV11-2 and TRBJ2-1, reads EAGVAQSPRYKIIEKRQSVAFWCNPISGHATLYWYQQILGQGPKLLIQFQNNGVVDDSQLPKDRFSAERLKGVDSTLKIQPAKLEDSAVYLCASSLYPLAVLSNEQFFGPGTRLTVL.

The chain links TRBV5-6 to TRBJ1-2; 10 positions agree with TRBD1. The ends lost 4 bases at V and 8 bases at J; junction bases unmatched: 5. Per germline, CDR1 SGHDT and CDR2 YYEEEE. CDR3 size: 13 residues. The chain's CDR3 is CASSVDRGLGYTF. CDR3 in DNA: TGTGCCAGCAGCGTCGACAGGGGGCTAGGCTACACCTTC.

The chain links TRBV6-1 to TRBJ1-1; tentative D call: TRBD1 (5 bases). Per germline, CDR1 MNHNS and CDR2 SASEGT. The V end lost 3 bases, the J end lost 0 bases, and 14 bases lay between the germline ends. The CDR3 contains 16 residues. In DNA form, the CDR3 reads TGTGCCAGCAGTGACCGGACACAACCCATGAACACTGAAGCTTTCTTT. This codes for CASSDRTQPMNTEAFF.

The J gene is TRBJ2-3, the V gene TRBV27; possibly TRBD1 for D (6 bases). V dropped 2 bases and J dropped 1 base, with 13 bases sitting between them. CDR3 length: 16 amino acids. CDR1 is MNHEY, CDR2 SMNVEV, per germline (reference sequence). The DNA of the CDR3 is TGTGCCAGCAGTTTAAGTTGGGGGCGCGGCACAGATACGCAGTATTTT. This sequence encodes CASSLSWGRGTDTQYF.

In regard to this clone: Within the sample, other DNA sequences also encode this same CDR3. The chain couples TRBV11-2 to TRBJ1-2; D uncertain. V was pared by 5 bases and J by 4 bases, with 8 bases between. The CDR3 extends over 12 amino acids. Germline loops: CDR1 SGHAT, CDR2 FQNNGV. The CDR3 DNA reads as TGTGCCAGCAGCCCCGACACCTATGGCTACACCTTC. This gives the protein CASSPDTYGYTF.

The chain employs TRBV2 and TRBJ2-7; the D gene is possibly TRBD2 (5 bases). The germline V gene has CDR1 SNHLY and CDR2 FYNNEI. Trimming took 7 bases from V and 0 from J, leaving 7 bases between them. The CDR3 sequence is 12 residues long. This CDR3 is CASTAGSYEQYF. CDR3 nucleotide sequence: TGTGCCAGCACCGCGGGCTCCTACGAGCAGTACTTC.

The table lists this clone with many counts. This chain uses TRBV5-1 with TRBJ1-6, with a possible D match to TRBD1 (6 bases). In germline, CDR1 is SGHRS, CDR2 YFSETQ. This CDR3 is 15 amino acids long. With 1 base removed from V and 7 bases from J, the gap between germline ends came to 12 bases. CDR3 in amino acids: CASSLLGGTNSPLHF. CDR3 DNA: TGCGCCAGCAGCTTGCTAGGAGGGACAAATTCACCCCTCCACTTT.

This clone was detected only once. CDR3 region: CASSMGRPNEKLFF. The CDR3 nucleotides read TGTGCCAGTAGTATGGGCAGACCTAATGAAAAACTGTTTTTT. The chain recombines TRBV19 with TRBJ1-4; D is unresolved. The CDR3 contains 14 residues. Germline V CDR1 and CDR2: LNHDA, SQIVND (reference sequence). Between the trimmed V and J ends, which lost 3 bases and 3 bases, there was a span of 8 bases.

V usage is TRBV6-6 and J usage is TRBJ1-1; D is unclear. Deletions cut 5 bases from V and 1 base from J, with 14 bases between. CDR3 size: 15 residues. CDR1 and CDR2 (germline): MNHNY, SVGAGI (reference sequence). In nucleotides, the CDR3 is TGTGCCAGCAGTCCTACCCGGTTGGAGAACACTGAAGCTTTCTTT. Translating gives CASSPTRLENTEAFF.